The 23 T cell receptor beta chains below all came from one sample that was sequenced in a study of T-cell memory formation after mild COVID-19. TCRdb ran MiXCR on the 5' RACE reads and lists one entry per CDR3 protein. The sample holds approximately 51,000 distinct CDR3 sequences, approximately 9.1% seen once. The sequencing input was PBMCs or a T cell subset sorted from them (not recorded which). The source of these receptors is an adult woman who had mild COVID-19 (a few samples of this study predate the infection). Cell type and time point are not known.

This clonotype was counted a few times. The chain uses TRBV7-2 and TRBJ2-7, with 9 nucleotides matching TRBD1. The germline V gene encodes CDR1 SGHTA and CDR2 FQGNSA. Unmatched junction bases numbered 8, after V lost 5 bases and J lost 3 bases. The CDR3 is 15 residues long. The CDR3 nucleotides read TGTGCCAGCAGCCAGCGGGGACAGGGAAACTACGAGCAGTACTTC. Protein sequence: CASSQRGQGNYEQYF.

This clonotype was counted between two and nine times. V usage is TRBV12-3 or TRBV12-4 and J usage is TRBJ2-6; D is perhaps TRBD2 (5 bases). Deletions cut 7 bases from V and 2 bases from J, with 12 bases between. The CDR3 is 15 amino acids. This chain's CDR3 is CASTTSEAGANVLTF. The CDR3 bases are TGTGCCAGCACAACGTCGGAGGCTGGGGCCAACGTCCTGACTTTC.

The DNA for the CDR3 is TGTGCCAGCAGTTTTCAGTTGTCCTCCTACGAGCAGTACTTC. This sequence encodes CASSFQLSSYEQYF. The rearrangement uses TRBV12-3 or TRBV12-4 and TRBJ2-7; D is unresolved. The CDR3 extends over 14 amino acids. V was shortened by 3 bases and J by 0 bases, with 9 bases between the two germline ends.

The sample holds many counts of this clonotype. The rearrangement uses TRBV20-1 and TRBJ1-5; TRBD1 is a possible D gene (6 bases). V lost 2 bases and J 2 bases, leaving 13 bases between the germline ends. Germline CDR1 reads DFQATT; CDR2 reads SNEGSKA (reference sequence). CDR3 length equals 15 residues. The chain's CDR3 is CSARKDSSGNQPQHF. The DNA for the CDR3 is TGCAGTGCTAGAAAGGACAGCTCGGGCAATCAGCCCCAGCATTTT.

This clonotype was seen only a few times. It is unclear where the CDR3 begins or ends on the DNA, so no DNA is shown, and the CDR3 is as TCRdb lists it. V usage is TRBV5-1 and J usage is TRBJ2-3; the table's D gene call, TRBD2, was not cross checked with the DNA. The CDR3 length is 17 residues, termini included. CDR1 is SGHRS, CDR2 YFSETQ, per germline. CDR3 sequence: CASSTSTSGGATDTQYF.

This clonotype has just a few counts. CDR3 nucleotide sequence: TGTGCCAGCAGCTTAGCGGGTAACAGGGCTGAGCAGTTCTTC. The encoded protein is CASSLAGNRAEQFF. The rearrangement links TRBV7-2 to TRBJ2-1; TRBD1 is a possible D gene (6 bases). The V end was cut by 0 bases, the J end by 9 bases, with 12 bases between. The CDR3 loop spans 14 amino acids. CDR1 SGHTA and CDR2 FQGNSA come from the germline V gene.

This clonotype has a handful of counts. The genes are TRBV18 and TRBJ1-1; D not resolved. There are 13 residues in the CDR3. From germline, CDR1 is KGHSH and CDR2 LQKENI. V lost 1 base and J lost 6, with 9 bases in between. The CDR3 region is CASSPRGNAEAFF. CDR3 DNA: TGTGCCAGCTCACCACGGGGAAACGCTGAAGCTTTCTTT. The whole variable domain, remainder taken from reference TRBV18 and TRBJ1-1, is NAGVMQNPRHLVRRRGQEARLRCSPMKGHSHVYWYRQLPEEGLKFMVYLQKENIIDESGMPKERFSAEFPKEGPSILRIQQVVRGDSAAYFCASSPRGNAEAFFGQGTRLTVV.

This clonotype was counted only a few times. The CDR3 nucleotides are TGTGCCAGCAGCCCCCGTGGTGTGGACCCCTTACCGGGAGGCTACACCTTC. This translates into CASSPRGVDPLPGGYTF. This rearrangement joins TRBV9 to TRBJ1-2; no firm D call. This CDR3 contains 17 residues. Germline-derived CDR1 and CDR2 are SGDLS and YYNGEE. V lost 4 bases to trimming and J lost 8 bases, with 27 bases between them.

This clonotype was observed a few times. The CDR3 region is CASSIIGDKVKNIQYF. CDR3 DNA: TGTGCCAGTAGTATAATAGGGGACAAGGTTAAAAACATTCAGTACTTC. This chain connects TRBV19 to TRBJ2-4, with D perhaps matching TRBD1 (6 bases). V was cut by 2 bases and J by 4 bases, with 15 bases left in between. The CDR3 runs to 16 residues. Looked up from germline, CDR1 is LNHDA and CDR2 is SQIVND (reference sequence).

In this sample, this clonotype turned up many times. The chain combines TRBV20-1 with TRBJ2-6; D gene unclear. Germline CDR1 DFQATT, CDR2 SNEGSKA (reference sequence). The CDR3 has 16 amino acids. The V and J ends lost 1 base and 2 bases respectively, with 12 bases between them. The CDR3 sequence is CSARVSIITGANVLTF. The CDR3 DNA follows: TGCAGTGCTAGAGTTTCCATCATCACTGGGGCCAACGTCCTGACTTTC.

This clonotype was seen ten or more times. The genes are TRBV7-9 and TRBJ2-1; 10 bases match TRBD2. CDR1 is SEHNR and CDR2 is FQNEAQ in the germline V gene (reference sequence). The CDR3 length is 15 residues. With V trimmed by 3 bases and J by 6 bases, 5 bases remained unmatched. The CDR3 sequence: CASSLGSGRANEQFF. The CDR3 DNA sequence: TGTGCCAGCAGCTTGGGCAGCGGGAGGGCCAATGAGCAGTTCTTC.

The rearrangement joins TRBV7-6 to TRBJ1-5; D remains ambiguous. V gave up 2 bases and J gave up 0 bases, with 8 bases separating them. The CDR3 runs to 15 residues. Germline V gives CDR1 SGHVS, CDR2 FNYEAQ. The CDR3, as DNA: TGTGCCAGCAGCTTATATGCCGATAGCAATCAGCCCCAGCATTTT. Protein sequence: CASSLYADSNQPQHF.

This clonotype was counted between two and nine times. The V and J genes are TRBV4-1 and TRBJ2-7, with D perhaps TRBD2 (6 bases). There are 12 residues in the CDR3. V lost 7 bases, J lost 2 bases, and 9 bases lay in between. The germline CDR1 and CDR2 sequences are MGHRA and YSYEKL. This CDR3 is CASMGGAYEQYF. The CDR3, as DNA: TGCGCCAGCATGGGCGGGGCCTACGAGCAGTACTTC.

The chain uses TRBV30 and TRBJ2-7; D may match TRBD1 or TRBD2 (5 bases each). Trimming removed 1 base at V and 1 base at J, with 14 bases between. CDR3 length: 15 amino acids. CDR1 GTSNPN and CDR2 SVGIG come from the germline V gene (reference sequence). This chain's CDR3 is CAWSGRGRNSYEQYF. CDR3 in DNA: TGTGCCTGGAGTGGAAGGGGACGGAATTCCTACGAGCAGTACTTC.

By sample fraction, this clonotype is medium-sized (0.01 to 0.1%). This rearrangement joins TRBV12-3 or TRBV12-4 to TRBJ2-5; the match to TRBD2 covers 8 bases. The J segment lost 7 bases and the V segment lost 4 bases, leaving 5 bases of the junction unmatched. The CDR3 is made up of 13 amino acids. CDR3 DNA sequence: TGTGCCAGCAGTTCCGGGACTAGTTGGACCCAGTACTTC. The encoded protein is CASSSGTSWTQYF.

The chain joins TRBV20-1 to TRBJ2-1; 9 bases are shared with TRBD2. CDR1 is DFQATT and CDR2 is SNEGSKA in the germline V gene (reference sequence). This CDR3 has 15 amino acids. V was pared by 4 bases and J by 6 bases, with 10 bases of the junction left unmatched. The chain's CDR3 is CSANLLAGQLNEQFF. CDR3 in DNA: TGCAGTGCTAATTTACTAGCGGGCCAACTCAATGAGCAGTTCTTC.

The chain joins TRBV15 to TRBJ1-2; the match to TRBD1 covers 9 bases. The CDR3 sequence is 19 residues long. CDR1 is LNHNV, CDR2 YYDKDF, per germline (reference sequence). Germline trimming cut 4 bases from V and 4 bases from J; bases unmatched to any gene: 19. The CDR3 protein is CATSTGGQGKAQRSYGYTF. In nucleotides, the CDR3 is TGTGCCACCAGCACTGGGGGACAGGGAAAGGCCCAAAGGAGCTATGGCTACACCTTC.

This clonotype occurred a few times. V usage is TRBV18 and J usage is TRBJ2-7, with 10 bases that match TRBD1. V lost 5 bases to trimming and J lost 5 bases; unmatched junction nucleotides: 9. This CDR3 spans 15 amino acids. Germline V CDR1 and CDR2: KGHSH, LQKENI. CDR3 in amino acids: CASSATGTGAHEQYF. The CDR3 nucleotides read TGTGCCAGCTCAGCCACCGGGACAGGGGCCCACGAGCAGTACTTC.

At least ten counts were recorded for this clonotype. The CDR3 spells CSARVGTSGSGTQYF. The CDR3 DNA is TGCAGTGCTAGAGTTGGGACTAGCGGGAGCGGGACCCAGTACTTC. The V gene is TRBV20-1, the J gene TRBJ2-5; the match to TRBD2 covers 14 bases. Germline V gene data show CDR1 as DFQATT and CDR2 as SNEGSKA (reference sequence). The ends lost 1 base at V and 7 bases at J; junction bases unmatched: 5. The CDR3 length is 15 residues.

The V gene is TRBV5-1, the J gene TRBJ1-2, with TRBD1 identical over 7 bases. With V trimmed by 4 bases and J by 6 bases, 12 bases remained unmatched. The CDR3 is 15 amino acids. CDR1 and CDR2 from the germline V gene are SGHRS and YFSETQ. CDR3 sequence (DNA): TGCGCCAGCAGCCGGGACAGCCCCAAAGTCGATGGCTACACCTTC. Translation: CASSRDSPKVDGYTF.

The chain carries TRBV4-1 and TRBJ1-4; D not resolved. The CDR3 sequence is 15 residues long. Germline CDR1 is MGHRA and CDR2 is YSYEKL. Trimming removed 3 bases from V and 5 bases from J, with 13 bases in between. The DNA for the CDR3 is TGCGCCAGCAGCCAGAACGGTCAAGCGAATGAAAAACTGTTTTTT. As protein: CASSQNGQANEKLFF.

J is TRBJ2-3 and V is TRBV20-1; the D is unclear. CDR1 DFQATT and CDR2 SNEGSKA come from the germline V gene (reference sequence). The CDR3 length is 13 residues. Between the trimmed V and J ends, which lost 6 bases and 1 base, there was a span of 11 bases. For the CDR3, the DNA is TGCAGTGCCCCACCCGGAGGCACAGATACGCAGTATTTT. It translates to CSAPPGGTDTQYF.

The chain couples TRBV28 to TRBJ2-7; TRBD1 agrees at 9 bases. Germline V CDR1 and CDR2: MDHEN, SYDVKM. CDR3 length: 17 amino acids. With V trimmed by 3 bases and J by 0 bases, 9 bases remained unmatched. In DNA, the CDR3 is TGTGCCAGCAGTTTGCCCACCGGGACAGGGCTCTCCTACGAGCAGTACTTC. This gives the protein CASSLPTGTGLSYEQYF.